This T cell receptor beta chain was retrieved from a study of cytomegalovirus exposure and HLA in healthy donors. PCR used 60 Vbeta primers and 13 Jbeta primers. The method was immunoSEQ multiplex PCR; TCRdb's version includes in-frame clones alone and lacks a portion of them. The data hold around 110,000 clones, with approximately 80% observed a single time. This clonotype was obtained from a man aged 25 to 40 in good health and CMV-seropositive. Sequencing was performed on PBMCs.

This CDR3 is CASSLYGTGVLEAFF. CDR3 nucleotide sequence: TGTGCCAGCAGCCTCTATGGGACAGGAGTGTTGGAAGCTTTCTTT. This chain joins TRBV11-3 and TRBJ1-1; 8 nucleotides line up with TRBD1. Germline CDR1 and CDR2: SGHNT and YENEEA. The CDR3 runs 15 residues. Losses at the gene ends were 5 bases for V and 8 bases for J; bases not matched to a gene: 13.